This TCR beta chain was observed in a study of cytomegalovirus exposure and HLA in healthy donors (dated by TCRdb to between 2016 and 2019). A note on the overall study: According to a later analysis, the roughly 120 validation repertoires were produced on the same platform as the approximately 620 repertoires of the first cohort. The study was designed to test whether signatures of past pathogen exposure could be identified by cataloging public T cell receptors. Besides the first cohort of about 730 subjects, a separate validation cohort made up of about 120 different subjects was used. The study combined high-throughput TCR immunosequencing, statistical association of individual TCRs with disease status, and machine learning to predict cytomegalovirus infection status. What the authors observed across the whole study: The study gave a list of more than 150 TCR beta chains associated with cytomegalovirus. The classifier was reported to diagnose cytomegalovirus status with high specificity and sensitivity in both the original cohort and the validation cohort. Three of the identified cytomegalovirus-associated TCR beta chains were confirmed in vitro to be specific for cytomegalovirus antigens. It was suggested by the authors that the approach could potentially be generalized to other disease states and immunological phenotypes. Most TCR sequences were seen in very few donors, while some public TCRs were found in many individuals. All 120 or so repertoires were used to score co-occurrence in the validation cohort in a later analysis, because that analysis had no HLA typing for the cohort. Subsequent analysis determined that TCRs grouped into clusters in the first cohort also showed a tendency toward co-occurrence across the 130 or so validation repertoires, and 85% to 95% of cluster scores exceeded 0.

About this clone: Its specific antigen is unknown. Per-nucleotide qualities are absent, and no much larger clonotype sits a single base away.

Donors formed part of the validation cohort, which comprised fewer than 150 subjects and was distinct from the first cohort of 666 subjects. The CDR3 holds 16 amino acids from the cysteine to the phenylalanine. Kept here is only the CDR3 DNA, which spans 48 bases and is read in frame from base 1. V is pruned by 6 bases and J by 3 bases, leaving 10 bases of the junction without a gene match. Reading the germline V gene gives CDR1 MGHDK and CDR2 SYGVNS. Library preparation was by the immunoSEQ multiplex PCR assay. The original methods were these. To diagnose cytomegalovirus status from the catalog of TCR beta chain sequences, a statistical classification framework was built. The clones in this table, taken by TCRdb from immuneACCESS, are in-frame only. Not every clone is retained; where verified, under half of the shortfall comes from an unresolved V gene, and the cause of the rest is unknown. The V and J calls and the clone size are those of that table, but D and trimming were determined from the DNA. Here the sample has about 140,000 clones; approximately 90% occur a single time. Of the sample, less than 5.5% falls within the top ten clones.

Sequences were obtained from PBMCs. This clonotype was obtained from a man in his late teens or twenties in good health and CMV-seropositive. Recombination linked TRBV25-1 to TRBJ2-4; 8 bases in between match TRBD1. The sequenced DNA: TGTGCCAGCAGCTTCCAGGACAGGGCTGGCAAAAACATTCAGTACTTC. It encodes CASSFQDRAGKNIQYF.